The rows below give T cell receptor beta chains drawn from one sample of a study. Method: immunoSEQ multiplex PCR; TCRdb's copy keeps in-frame clones and lacks some. The sample gives about 68,000 clones, 90% to 95% of which show up once; 4% to 4.5% is in the top ten. Material: PBMCs. Source of these receptors: a man in his forties with rheumatoid arthritis. Both conserved end residues are part of each CDR3. The D gene is left open where the match is weak. Some rows mark clone size as missing; the rest say once, few, many or name a class of expanded clone.

>-|-|TRBJ1-5|TRBV14
CASSRKRGEPQHF
TGTGCCAGCAGCCGGAAGAGGGGAGAGCCCCAGCATTTT
>-|-|TRBJ2-7|TRBV7-9
CASSPVSRFYEQYF
TGTGCCAGCAGCCCCGTCTCCAGGTTCTACGAGCAGTACTTC
>-|-|TRBJ1-3|TRBV12-3/TRBV12-4
CASFPAGRDTIYF
TGTGCCAGCTTCCCCGCCGGGAGGGACACCATATATTTT
>-|-|TRBJ1-5|TRBV4-3
CASSQGSNQPQHF
TGCGCCAGCAGCCAGGGTAGCAATCAGCCCCAGCATTTT
>TRBD1|-|TRBJ2-7|TRBV4-1
CASSQPDRGTYEQYF
TGCGCCAGCAGCCAACCGGACAGGGGGACCTACGAGCAGTACTTC
>TRBD1|-|TRBJ1-5|TRBV19
CASSPGQGPANQPQHF
TGTGCCAGTAGTCCGGGACAGGGACCGGCAAATCAGCCCCAGCATTTT
>TRBD2|-|TRBJ2-3|TRBV2
CASSDGLAGISDTQYF
TGTGCCAGCAGTGACGGACTAGCGGGAATCTCAGATACGCAGTATTTT
>-|-|TRBJ2-1|TRBV1
CTSSGDSYNEQFF
TGCACCAGCAGCGGGGACAGTTACAATGAGCAGTTCTTC
>-|-|TRBJ1-4|TRBV29-1
CSVRALNEKLFF
TGCAGCGTCCGGGCCCTTAATGAAAAACTGTTTTTT
>-|-|TRBJ1-4|TRBV3-1/TRBV3-2
CASSQRTDYNEKLFF
TGTGCCAGCAGCCAAAGGACAGACTATAATGAAAAACTGTTTTTT
>-|-|TRBJ2-1|TRBV7-2
CASSDPGRDPSREQFF
TGTGCCAGCAGCGACCCGGGCAGGGACCCCTCTCGGGAGCAGTTCTTC
>-|-|TRBJ2-3|TRBV12-3/TRBV12-4
CASSWGTDTQYF
TGTGCCAGCAGTTGGGGCACAGATACGCAGTATTTT
>-|-|TRBJ1-5|TRBV7-9
CASSLSGASNQPQHF
TGTGCCAGCAGCTTATCCGGGGCTAGCAATCAGCCCCAGCATTTT
>TRBD1|-|TRBJ1-2|TRBV5-5
CASSHGQVNYGYTF
TGTGCCAGCAGCCACGGACAGGTTAACTATGGCTACACCTTC
>TRBD1|-|TRBJ1-5|TRBV4-1
CASSHTQGRGRQPQHF
TGCGCCAGCAGCCACACACAGGGGAGGGGAAGACAGCCCCAGCATTTT
>TRBD1|-|TRBJ1-1|TRBV30
CAWSGQGFTEAFF
TGTGCCTGGAGTGGACAGGGCTTCACTGAAGCTTTCTTT
>-|once|TRBJ2-7|TRBV24-1
CATSGSGTPYEQYF
TGTGCCACCAGTGGATCGGGGACCCCCTACGAGCAGTACTTC
>-|-|TRBJ1-5|TRBV18
CASSPVSSNQPQHF
TGTGCCAGCTCACCGGTCAGCTCCAATCAGCCCCAGCATTTT
>TRBD1|-|TRBJ2-2|TRBV2
CASRGDSQWTGELFF
TGTGCCAGCAGGGGGGACAGCCAGTGGACCGGGGAGCTGTTTTTT
>TRBD1|-|TRBJ1-1|TRBV11-2
CASSPGQGNTEAFF
TGTGCCAGCAGCCCCGGACAGGGAAACACTGAAGCTTTCTTT
>-|-|TRBJ1-6|TRBV2
CASRPGRNHSPLHF
TGTGCCAGCAGACCGGGACGGAATCATTCACCCCTCCACTTT
>-|-|TRBJ1-1|TRBV7-9
CASSKRQTDTEAFF
TGTGCCAGCAGCAAACGACAGACAGACACTGAAGCTTTCTTT
>TRBD2|-|TRBJ2-1|TRBV2
CASSPTGTSGILNEQFF
TGTGCCAGCAGTCCCACCGGGACTAGCGGGATTCTCAATGAGCAGTTCTTC
>TRBD1|-|TRBJ1-2|TRBV3-1/TRBV3-2
CASSQALRQGSLYTF
TGTGCCAGCAGCCAAGCCTTGCGACAGGGCTCTCTCTACACCTTC
>-|-|TRBJ1-1|TRBV30
CAWSAERATEAFF
TGTGCCTGGAGTGCGGAAAGAGCCACTGAAGCTTTCTTT
>TRBD2|-|TRBJ2-1|TRBV4-1
CASSLPTSGNEQFF
TGCGCCAGCAGCCTACCGACTAGCGGGAATGAGCAGTTCTTC
>TRBD1|-|TRBJ1-6|TRBV6-4
CASRRTGDNSPLHF
TGTGCCAGCAGGAGGACAGGGGACAATTCACCCCTCCACTTT
>-|-|TRBJ2-5|TRBV18
CASSLVRPISQETQYF
TGTGCCAGCTCACTAGTGCGGCCGATAAGTCAAGAGACCCAGTACTTC
>-|-|TRBJ2-5|TRBV5-1
CASSLGTFQETQYF
TGCGCCAGCAGCTTGGGAACCTTCCAAGAGACCCAGTACTTC
>-|-|TRBJ2-7|TRBV9
CASSPGGRSYEQYF
TGTGCCAGCAGCCCTGGGGGGAGGTCCTACGAGCAGTACTTC
>-|-|TRBJ1-5|TRBV19
CASSIVGDTEPQHF
TGTGCCAGTAGTATAGTTGGGGATACCGAGCCCCAGCATTTT
>-|-|TRBJ1-4|TRBV18
CASSLQVSTNEKLFF
TGTGCCAGCTCACTTCAGGTGTCGACTAATGAAAAACTGTTTTTT
>-|-|TRBJ1-2|TRBV19
CASSIPGKRNYGYTF
TGTGCCAGTAGTATACCCGGGAAGAGAAACTATGGCTACACCTTC
>-|-|TRBJ1-5|TRBV19
CASSEQGRNQPQHF
TGTGCCAGTAGTGAACAGGGACGCAATCAGCCCCAGCATTTT
>-|-|TRBJ2-7|TRBV7-2
CASSSNRHYEQYF
TGTGCCAGCAGCTCGAACCGACACTACGAGCAGTACTTC
>TRBD1|-|TRBJ2-7|TRBV27
CASSFATGISYEQYF
TGTGCCAGCAGTTTTGCGACAGGGATCTCCTACGAGCAGTACTTC